The entry that follows covers one TCR beta chain sequence. Clones were read by immunoSEQ multiplex PCR, and TCRdb kept only the in-frame ones, dropping some. The sample carries 70,000 to 80,000 clones, approximately 90% recorded once. The data belong to a study of control samples from healthy donors and cancer patients. V was trimmed by 3 bases and J by 5 bases, leaving 14 bases between them. CDR3 size: 14 residues. Germline lookup yields CDR1 LNHDA and CDR2 SQIVND (reference sequence). This receptor was taken from a woman aged 60-75 years with head and neck cancer. The specimen was PBMCs. The chain carries TRBV19 and TRBJ2-7, with a tentative D call TRBD1 (6 bases). The CDR3 spells CASSMENRANEQYF. In DNA, the CDR3 is TGTGCCAGTAGTATGGAAAACAGGGCTAACGAGCAGTACTTC.